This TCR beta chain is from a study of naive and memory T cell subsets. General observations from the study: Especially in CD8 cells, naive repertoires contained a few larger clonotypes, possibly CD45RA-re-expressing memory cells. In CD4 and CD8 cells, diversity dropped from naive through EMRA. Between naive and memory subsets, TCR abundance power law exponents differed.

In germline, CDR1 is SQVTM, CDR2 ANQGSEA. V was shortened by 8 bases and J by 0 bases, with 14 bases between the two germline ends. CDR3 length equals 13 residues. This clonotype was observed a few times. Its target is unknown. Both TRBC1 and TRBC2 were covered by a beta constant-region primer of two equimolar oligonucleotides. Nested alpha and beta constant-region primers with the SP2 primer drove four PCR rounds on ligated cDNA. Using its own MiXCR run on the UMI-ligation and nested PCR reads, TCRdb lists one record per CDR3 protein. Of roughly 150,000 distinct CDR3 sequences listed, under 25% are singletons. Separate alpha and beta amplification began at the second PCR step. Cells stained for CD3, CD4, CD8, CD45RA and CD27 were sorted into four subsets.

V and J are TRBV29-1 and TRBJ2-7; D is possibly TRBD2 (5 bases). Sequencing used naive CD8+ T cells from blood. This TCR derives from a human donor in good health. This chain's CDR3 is CSPIERGSYEQYF. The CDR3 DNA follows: TGCAGCCCCATTGAACGGGGCTCCTACGAGCAGTACTTC.